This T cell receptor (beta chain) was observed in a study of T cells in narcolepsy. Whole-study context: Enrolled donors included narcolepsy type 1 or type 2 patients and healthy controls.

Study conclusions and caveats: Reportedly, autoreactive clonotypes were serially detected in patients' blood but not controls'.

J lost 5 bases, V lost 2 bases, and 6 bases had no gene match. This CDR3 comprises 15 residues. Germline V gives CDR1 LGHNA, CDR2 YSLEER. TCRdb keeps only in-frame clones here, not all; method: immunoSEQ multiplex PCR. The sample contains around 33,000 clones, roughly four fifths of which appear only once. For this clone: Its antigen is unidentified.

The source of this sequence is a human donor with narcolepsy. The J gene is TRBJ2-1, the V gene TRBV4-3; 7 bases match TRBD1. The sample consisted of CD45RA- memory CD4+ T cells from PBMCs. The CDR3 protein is CASSQSHRGHNEQFF. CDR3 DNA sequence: TGCGCCAGCAGCCAAAGTCACAGGGGCCACAATGAGCAGTTCTTC.